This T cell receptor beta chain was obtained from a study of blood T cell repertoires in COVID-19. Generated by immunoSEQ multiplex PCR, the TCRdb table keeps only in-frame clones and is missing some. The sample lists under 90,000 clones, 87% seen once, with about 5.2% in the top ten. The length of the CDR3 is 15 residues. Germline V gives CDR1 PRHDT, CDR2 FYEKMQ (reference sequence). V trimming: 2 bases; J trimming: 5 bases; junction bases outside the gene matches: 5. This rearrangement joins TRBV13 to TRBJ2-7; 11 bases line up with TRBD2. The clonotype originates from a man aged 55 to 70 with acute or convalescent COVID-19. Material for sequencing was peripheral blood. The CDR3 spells CASSLLAGGPHEQYF. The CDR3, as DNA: TGTGCCAGCAGCTTACTAGCGGGGGGTCCCCACGAGCAGTACTTC.